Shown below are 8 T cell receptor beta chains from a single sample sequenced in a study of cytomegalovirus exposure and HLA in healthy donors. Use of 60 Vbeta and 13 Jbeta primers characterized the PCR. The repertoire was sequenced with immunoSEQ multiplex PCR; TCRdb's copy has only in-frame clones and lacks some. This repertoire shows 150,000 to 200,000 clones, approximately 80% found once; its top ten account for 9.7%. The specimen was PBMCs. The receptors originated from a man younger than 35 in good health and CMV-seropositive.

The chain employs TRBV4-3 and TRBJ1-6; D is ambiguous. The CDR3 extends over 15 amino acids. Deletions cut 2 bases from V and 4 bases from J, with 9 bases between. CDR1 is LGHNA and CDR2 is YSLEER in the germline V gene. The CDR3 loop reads CASSQSEQYNSPLHF. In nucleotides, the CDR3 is TGCGCCAGCAGCCAAAGTGAACAGTATAATTCACCCCTCCACTTT.

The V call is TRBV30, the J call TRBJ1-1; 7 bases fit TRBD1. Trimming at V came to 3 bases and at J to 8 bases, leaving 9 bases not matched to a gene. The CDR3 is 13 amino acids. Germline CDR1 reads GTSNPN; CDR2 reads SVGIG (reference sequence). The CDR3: CAWSDPDRPEAFF. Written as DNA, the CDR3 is TGTGCCTGGAGCGACCCGGACAGGCCCGAAGCTTTCTTT. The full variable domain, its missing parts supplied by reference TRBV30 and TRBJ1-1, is SQTIHQWPATLVQPVGSPLSLECTVEGTSNPNLYWYRQAAGRGLQLLFYSVGIGQISSEVPQNLSASRPQDRQFILSSKKLLLSDSGFYLCAWSDPDRPEAFFGQGTRLTVV.

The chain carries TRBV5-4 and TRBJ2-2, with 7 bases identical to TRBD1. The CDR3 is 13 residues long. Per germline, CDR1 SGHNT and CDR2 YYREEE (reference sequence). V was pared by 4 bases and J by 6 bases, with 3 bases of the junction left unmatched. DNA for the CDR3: TGTGCCAGCAGCCGAGACAGGGCCGGGGAGCTGTTTTTT. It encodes CASSRDRAGELFF.

The CDR3 is CASSQDLSSGGETQYF. DNA for the CDR3: TGCGCCAGCAGCCAAGATCTGTCTAGCGGGGGGGAGACCCAGTACTTC. This chain connects TRBV4-3 to TRBJ2-5; 11 bases are shared with TRBD2. The germline CDR1 and CDR2 sequences are LGHNA and YSLEER. The length of the CDR3 is 16 residues. The V and J ends lost 0 bases and 5 bases, in that order; junction bases with no gene match: 5.

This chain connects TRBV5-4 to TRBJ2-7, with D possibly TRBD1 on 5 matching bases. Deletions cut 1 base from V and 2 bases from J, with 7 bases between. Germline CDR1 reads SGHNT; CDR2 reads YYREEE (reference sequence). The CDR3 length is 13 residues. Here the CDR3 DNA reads TGTGCCAGCAGCTTGAAAGGGGCCTACGAGCAGTACTTC. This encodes CASSLKGAYEQYF.

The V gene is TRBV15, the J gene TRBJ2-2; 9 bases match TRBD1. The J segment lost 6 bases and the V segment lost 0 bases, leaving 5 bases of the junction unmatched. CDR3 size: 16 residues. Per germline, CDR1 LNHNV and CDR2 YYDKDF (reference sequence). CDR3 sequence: CATSRDLGQGAGELFF. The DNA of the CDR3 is TGTGCCACCAGCAGAGATTTGGGACAGGGAGCCGGGGAGCTGTTTTTT.

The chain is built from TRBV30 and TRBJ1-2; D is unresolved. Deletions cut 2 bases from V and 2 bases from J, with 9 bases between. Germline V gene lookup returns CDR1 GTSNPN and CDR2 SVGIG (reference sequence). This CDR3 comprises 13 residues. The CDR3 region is CAWSPGNNYGYTF. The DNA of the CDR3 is TGTGCCTGGAGTCCGGGGAACAACTATGGCTACACCTTC.

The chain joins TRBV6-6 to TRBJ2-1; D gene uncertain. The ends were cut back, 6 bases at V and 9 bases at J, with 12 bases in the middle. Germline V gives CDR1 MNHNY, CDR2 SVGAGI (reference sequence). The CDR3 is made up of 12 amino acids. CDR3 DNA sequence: TGTGCCAGCAGCTACCCCTCAGGTGAGCAGTTCTTC. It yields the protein CASSYPSGEQFF.